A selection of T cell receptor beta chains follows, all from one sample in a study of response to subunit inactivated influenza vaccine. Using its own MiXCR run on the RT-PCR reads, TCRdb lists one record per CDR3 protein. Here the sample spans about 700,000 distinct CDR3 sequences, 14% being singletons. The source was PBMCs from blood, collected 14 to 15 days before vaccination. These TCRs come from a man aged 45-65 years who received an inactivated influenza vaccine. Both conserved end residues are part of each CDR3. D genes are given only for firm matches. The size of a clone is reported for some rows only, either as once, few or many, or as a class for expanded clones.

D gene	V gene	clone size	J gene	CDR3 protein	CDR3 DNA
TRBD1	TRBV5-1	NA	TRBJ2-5	CASSTDRGEETQYF	TGCGCCAGCAGCACAGACAGGGGGGAGGAGACCCAGTACTTC
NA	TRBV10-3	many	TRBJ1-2	CASKRLVEGYGYTF	TGTGCCTCCAAGAGACTGGTTGAAGGCTATGGCTACACCTTC
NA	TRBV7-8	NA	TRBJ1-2	CASSLDGEDGYTF	TGTGCCAGCAGCTTAGATGGGGAGGACGGCTACACCTTC
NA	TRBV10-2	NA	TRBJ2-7	CASSESPYVTPYEQYF	TGCGCCAGCAGTGAGTCCCCATACGTTACCCCCTACGAGCAGTACTTC
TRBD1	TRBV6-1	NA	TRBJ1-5	CASSAFRDRSNQPQHF	TGTGCCAGCAGTGCTTTCCGGGACAGAAGCAATCAGCCCCAGCATTTT
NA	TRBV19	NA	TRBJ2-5	CASSIRSFQETQYF	TGTGCCAGTAGTATACGGTCCTTCCAAGAGACCCAGTACTTC
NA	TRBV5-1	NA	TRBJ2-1	CASSLGQSTYNEQFF	TGCGCCAGCAGCTTGGGGCAGTCCACCTACAATGAGCAGTTCTTC
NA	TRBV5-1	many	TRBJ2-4	CASSRTGGRDIQYF	TGCGCCAGCAGCCGGACTGGGGGGAGAGACATTCAGTACTTC
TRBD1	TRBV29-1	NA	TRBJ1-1	CSAKRGQDNTEAFF	TGCAGCGCTAAGCGAGGACAGGACAACACTGAAGCTTTCTTT
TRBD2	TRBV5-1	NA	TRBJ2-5	CASSSGWRETQYF	TGCGCCAGTTCTAGCGGCTGGCGAGAGACCCAGTACTTC
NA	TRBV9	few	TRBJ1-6	CASSALGWNSPLHF	TGTGCCAGCAGTGCCTTGGGGTGGAATTCACCCCTCCACTTT
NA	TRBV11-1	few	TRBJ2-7	CASSILLGNEQYF	TGTGCCAGCAGCATACTCCTAGGAAACGAGCAGTACTTC
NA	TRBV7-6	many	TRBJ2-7	CASSHSCLQRSSYEQYF	TGTGCCAGCAGCCACTCCTGCCTACAGAGGAGCTCCTACGAGCAGTACTTC
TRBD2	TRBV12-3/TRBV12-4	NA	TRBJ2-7	CASSPNRDYLEQYF	TGTGCCAGCAGTCCAAACCGGGACTATTTGGAGCAGTACTTC
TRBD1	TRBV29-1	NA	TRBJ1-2	CSIRGGRDNYGYTF	TGCAGCATACGAGGGGGCAGGGACAACTATGGCTACACCTTC
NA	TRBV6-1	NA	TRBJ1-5	CASSYTGPQHF	TGTGCCAGCAGTTATACCGGTCCCCAGCATTTT
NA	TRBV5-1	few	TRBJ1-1	CASSLGPRADTEAFF	TGCGCCAGCAGCTTGGGACCCAGGGCAGACACTGAAGCTTTCTTT